This T cell receptor (beta chain) was profiled in a study of graft-versus-host responses after intestinal transplantation. Overall study context: Multivisceral, liver-intestinal, or isolated intestinal transplants were performed in recipients. Every recipient underwent anti-thymocyte globulin induction, then tacrolimus and steroids for three to four years. Study-level results: The authors found GvH clones in recipient marrow, some appearing first in ileum or blood. GvH clone levels peaked in circulation, and this peak was associated with early post-transplant HvG declines.

Concerning this clone itself: Its antigen is not identified. The sample carries other DNA sequences with the same CDR3.

Sequencing was performed with immunoSEQ multiplex PCR; in TCRdb, only in-frame clones are kept and a portion is missing. The sample contains roughly 120,000 clones, 90% of which appear only once. This CDR3 spans 13 amino acids. V was pared by 0 bases and J by 5 bases, with 8 bases between. The germline CDR1 and CDR2 sequences are SGDLS and YYNGEE. This sample comprised unstimulated CD4+ T cells sorted from spleen or lymph node cells, obtained before intestinal transplant. The genes are TRBV9 and TRBJ2-5, with D tentatively TRBD2 (6 bases). The clonotype comes from a human donor who received an intestinal transplant. The DNA for the CDR3 is TGTGCCAGCAGCGTAGGGGGGGTGGAGACCCAGTACTTC. Amino acids: CASSVGGVETQYF.